The sequence of this T cell receptor beta chain was determined in a study of shared clonotypes between healthy human individuals. Study findings and constraints: Generally, naive subsets came out with larger estimated richness than memory subsets.

Both subsets, CD45RA+ naive and CD45RA-negative memory, were split from the CD4+ cells. V was cut by 4 bases and J by 5 bases, with 20 bases left in between. The CDR3 spans 16 residues. Germline V lookup: CDR1 LNHDA, CDR2 SQIVND (reference sequence). In regard to this clone: Its antigen is not identified.

Per sorted-subset replicate PCR, input was about 180 ng DNA, representing about 32,000 T cell genomes. Clones were sequenced by immunoSEQ multiplex PCR, and TCRdb holds only the in-frame ones, with some missing. The sample lists about 2.4 million clones, approximately 93% occurring once. Specimen: naive CD4+ T cells from PBMCs. Described subset: CD45RA+ positively selected. The sequence derives from a young man in good health. Some clones in this sample may be carry-over from other donors' samples. This chain links TRBV19 with TRBJ1-1; D is possibly TRBD1 (5 bases). CDR3 residues: CASSKGSGLLWTEAFF. The CDR3 region has the DNA TGTGCCAGTAGTAAGGGCTCGGGGCTCTTATGGACTGAAGCTTTCTTT. The whole variable domain, filled in from reference TRBV19 and TRBJ1-1, reads DGGITQSPKYLFRKEGQNVTLSCEQNLNHDAMYWYRQDPGQGLRLIYYSQIVNDFQKGDIAEGYSVSREKKESFPLTVTSAQKNPTAFYLCASSKGSGLLWTEAFFGQGTRLTVV.